The 4 T cell receptor beta chains below all came from one sample that was sequenced in a study of cytomegalovirus exposure and HLA in healthy donors (dated by TCRdb to about 2017). Library preparation was by the immunoSEQ multiplex PCR assay. The multiplex PCR relied on a mix of 60 forward primers for TCR Vbeta segments and 13 reverse primers for TCR Jbeta segments. TCRdb re-hosts the immuneACCESS table, in-frame sequences only. Its copies lack some clones; in the studies checked, an unresolved V gene accounts for under half of them, and the cause for the rest is not known. The sample data list approximately 280,000 clones, and 85% to 90% of these were observed just once. The top ten hold roughly 2.3% of the sample. Sequenced sample: PBMCs. Receptors originate from a woman under 30 in good health and CMV-seronegative.

The CDR3 here is CASSLPIDRPYEQYF. The CDR3 DNA reads as TGTGCCAGCAGCTTACCGATCGACAGACCCTACGAGCAGTACTTC. The V gene is TRBV5-6, the J gene TRBJ2-7; maybe TRBD1 (5 bases). The germline V gene has CDR1 SGHDT and CDR2 YYEEEE. The CDR3 sequence is 15 residues long. V dropped 2 bases and J dropped 2 bases, with 14 bases sitting between them.

This clone was seen just once. The chain employs TRBV18 and TRBJ2-5, with D possibly TRBD2 on 5 matching bases. Germline-derived CDR1 and CDR2 are KGHSH and LQKENI. V was trimmed by 6 bases and J by 1 base, leaving 9 bases between them. There are 13 residues in the CDR3. The CDR3 bases are TGTGCCAGCTCCCTTGGAGGCCAAGAGACCCAGTACTTC. It encodes CASSLGGQETQYF.

V usage is TRBV10-1 and J usage is TRBJ2-7; D is ambiguous. The CDR3 sequence is 14 residues long. V lost 1 base to trimming and J lost 1 base, with 8 bases between them. Germline V gives CDR1 WNHNN, CDR2 SYGVQD (reference sequence). CDR3 nucleotide sequence: TGCGCCAGCAGTGAGTACTACGGGTCCTACGAGCAGTACTTC. Its protein is CASSEYYGSYEQYF.

The V gene is TRBV5-6, the J gene TRBJ2-1; TRBD2 matches at 11 bases. V lost 0 bases, J lost 3 bases, and 11 bases stayed unmatched. From germline, CDR1 is SGHDT and CDR2 YYEEEE. This CDR3 contains 19 residues. CDR3 bases: TGTGCCAGCAGCTTGGTGGCTAGCGGGGGGCCTACGGACTACAATGAGCAGTTCTTC. Residues: CASSLVASGGPTDYNEQFF.